This TCR beta chain originates from a study of monozygotic twins with inflammatory bowel disease. TCRdb reprocessed the 5' RACE reads and reports one entry per CDR3 protein, with no DNA. Reported are fewer than 550,000 distinct CDR3 sequences; the ten largest clones contain 2% to 2.5%. Source material: blood. This TCR came from a human donor with ulcerative colitis or Crohn's disease, or a healthy co-twin of an affected twin (not recorded which).

The CDR3 reads CASSPGGRVNQPQHF. The rearrangement joins TRBV25-1 to TRBJ1-5; TCRdb returns TRBD1, unconfirmable since there is no DNA. The V gene's germline CDR1 is MGHDK and CDR2 SYGVNS. The CDR3 runs to 15 residues.